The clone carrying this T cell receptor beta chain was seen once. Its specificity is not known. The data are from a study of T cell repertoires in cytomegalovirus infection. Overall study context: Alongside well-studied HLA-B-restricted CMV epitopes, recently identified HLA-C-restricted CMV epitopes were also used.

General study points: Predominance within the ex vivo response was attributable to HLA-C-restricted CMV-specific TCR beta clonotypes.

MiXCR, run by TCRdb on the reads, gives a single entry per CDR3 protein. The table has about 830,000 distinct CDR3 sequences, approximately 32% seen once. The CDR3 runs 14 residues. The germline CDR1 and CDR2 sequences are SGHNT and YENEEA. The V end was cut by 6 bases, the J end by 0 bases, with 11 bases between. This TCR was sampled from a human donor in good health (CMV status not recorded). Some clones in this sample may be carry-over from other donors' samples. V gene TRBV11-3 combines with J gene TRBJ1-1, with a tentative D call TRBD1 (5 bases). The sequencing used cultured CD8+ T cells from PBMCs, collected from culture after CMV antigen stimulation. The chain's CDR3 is CASSRDGMNTEAFF. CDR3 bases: TGTGCCAGCAGTCGGGACGGAATGAACACTGAAGCTTTCTTT.